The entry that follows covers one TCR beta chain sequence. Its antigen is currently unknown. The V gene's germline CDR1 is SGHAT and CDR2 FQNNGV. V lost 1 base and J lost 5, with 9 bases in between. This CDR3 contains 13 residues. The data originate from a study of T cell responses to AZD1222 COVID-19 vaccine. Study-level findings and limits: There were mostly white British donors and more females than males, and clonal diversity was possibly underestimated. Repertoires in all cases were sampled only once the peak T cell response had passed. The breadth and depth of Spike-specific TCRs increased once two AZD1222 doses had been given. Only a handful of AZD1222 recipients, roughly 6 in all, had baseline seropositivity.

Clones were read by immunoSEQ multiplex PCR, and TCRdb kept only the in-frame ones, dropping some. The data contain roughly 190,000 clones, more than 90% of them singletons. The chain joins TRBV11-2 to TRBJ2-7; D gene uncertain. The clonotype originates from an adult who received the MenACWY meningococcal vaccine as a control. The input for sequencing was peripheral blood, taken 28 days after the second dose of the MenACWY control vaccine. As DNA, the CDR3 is TGTGCCAGCAGCTTAGCCGACGGTAACGAGCAGTACTTC. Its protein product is CASSLADGNEQYF.